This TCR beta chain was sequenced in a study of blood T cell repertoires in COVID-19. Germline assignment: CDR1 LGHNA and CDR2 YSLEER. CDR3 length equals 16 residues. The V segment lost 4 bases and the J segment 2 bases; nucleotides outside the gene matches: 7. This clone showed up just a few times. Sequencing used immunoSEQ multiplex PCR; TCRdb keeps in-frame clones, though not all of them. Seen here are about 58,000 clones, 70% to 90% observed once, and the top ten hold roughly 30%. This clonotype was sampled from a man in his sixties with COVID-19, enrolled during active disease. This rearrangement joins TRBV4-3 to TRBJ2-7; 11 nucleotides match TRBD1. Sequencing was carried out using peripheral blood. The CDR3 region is CASSPLPGQGAYEQYF. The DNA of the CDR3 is TGCGCCAGCAGCCCACTTCCGGGACAGGGGGCCTACGAGCAGTACTTC.